The present TCR beta chain was sequenced within a study of cytomegalovirus exposure and HLA in healthy donors. Study observations and caveats: There were around 160 TCR beta chains listed as cytomegalovirus-associated. Reports described diagnosis of cytomegalovirus status by the classifier as highly specific and sensitive.

Comments on this clone: The antigen is not known. One end of the junction does not line up with germline, which may come from a read error.

The table came from immunoSEQ multiplex PCR; TCRdb's copy has only in-frame clones and leaves some out. The data contain approximately 300,000 clones, about nine tenths of them singletons. The CDR3 runs 12 residues. Germline V gives CDR1 KGHSH, CDR2 LQKENI. While the first cohort had fewer than 850 subjects, the donors belonged to the separate validation cohort of about 120 subjects. The clonotype was recovered from a woman in her late teens or twenties in good health and CMV-seronegative. The sequencing input was PBMCs. The chain links TRBV18 to TRBJ2-4, with D perhaps matching TRBD1 (6 bases). The DNA of the CDR3 is TGTGCCAGCTCACCGAGTTCGGGCAGGGGATTTTTC. Translated, it gives CASSPSSGRGFF. Filled out from reference TRBV18 and TRBJ2-4, the complete variable domain reads NAGVMQNPRHLVRRRGQEARLRCSPMKGHSHVYWYRQLPEEGLKFMVYLQKENIIDESGMPKERFSAEFPKEGPSILRIQQVVRGDSAAYFCASSPSSGRGFFGAGTRLSVL.